This entry describes one TCR beta chain. The record originates from a study of T cell changes during pregnancy in multiple sclerosis. Sequencing was performed with immunoSEQ multiplex PCR; in TCRdb, only in-frame clones are kept and a portion is missing. The table includes under 95,000 clones, about nine tenths detected once. This sequence was found in a female donor in good health, enrolled as a control in a pregnancy study. The sample here was peripheral blood, taken after pregnancy.

The CDR3 region is CAWTPGQTNYGYTF. CDR3 DNA sequence: TGTGCCTGGACCCCGGGACAGACTAACTATGGCTACACCTTC. V and J are TRBV30 and TRBJ1-2; 7 nucleotides align to TRBD1. V dropped 4 bases and J dropped 0; count of bases not matched to a gene: 5. There are 14 residues in the CDR3. Per germline, CDR1 GTSNPN and CDR2 SVGIG (reference sequence).